The T cell receptor beta chain under discussion was sequenced for a study of shared clonotypes between healthy human individuals. Method: immunoSEQ multiplex PCR; TCRdb's copy keeps in-frame clones and lacks some. The sample has approximately 2.4 million clones, 90% to 97% seen once. Germline V gives CDR1 SGHAT, CDR2 FQNNGV. V lost 3 bases and J 0 bases, leaving 9 bases between the germline ends. This CDR3 is built from 14 residues. The sequenced sample was naive CD4+ T cells sorted from blood. Subset noted: CD45RA+ positively selected. The clonotype originates from a young man in good health. The chain has TRBV11-2 and TRBJ2-7; TRBD2 might be the D (5 bases). The CDR3 DNA sequence: TGTGCCAGCAGCTTGCCGACTACCTCCTACGAGCAGTACTTC. Translated, it gives CASSLPTTSYEQYF.